The 7 T cell receptor beta chains below all came from one sample that was sequenced in a study of vaccination effects on CD4 cells after COVID-19. Profiling relied on immunoSEQ multiplex PCR, and the TCRdb table lists in-frame clones only, not all of them. The sample records just over 55,000 clones, approximately 80% being singletons. No antigen has been assigned to these receptors. It was after approximately 11 days of culture that CD4+ T cells were isolated. Either the BNT162b2 or mRNA-1273 vaccine was given to participants in two doses. The sequencing here drew on CD4+ T cells from PBMCs cultured without peptide, taken after COVID-19 vaccination. The receptors stem from a human donor who received a COVID-19 vaccine.

The genes are TRBV6-2 or TRBV6-3 and TRBJ2-3; 8 nucleotides line up with TRBD2. V was pared by 2 bases and J by 2 bases, with 6 bases of the junction left unmatched. Germline assignment: CDR1 MNHEY and CDR2 SVGEGT. This CDR3 comprises 16 residues. The chain's CDR3 is CASSYKRGGSTDTQYF. As DNA, the CDR3 is TGTGCCAGCAGTTACAAACGGGGGGGCTCCACAGATACGCAGTATTTT.

The rearrangement uses TRBV4-3 and TRBJ1-2; D possibly corresponds to TRBD1 (6 bases). The V gene's germline CDR1 is LGHNA and CDR2 YSLEER. Trimming removed 0 bases from V and 11 bases from J, with 19 bases in between. The CDR3 has 15 amino acids. This CDR3 is CASSQDMRTATVYTF. The CDR3 DNA reads as TGCGCCAGCAGCCAAGATATGAGGACAGCGACAGTTTACACCTTC.

The V call is TRBV28, the J call TRBJ2-7; the D call may be TRBD1 or TRBD2 (5 bases each). The CDR3 consists of 16 residues. The V end was cut by 6 bases, the J end by 1 base, with 19 bases between. Germline CDR1 MDHEN, CDR2 SYDVKM. The CDR3 region is CASRPPGTRGSYEQYF. CDR3 in DNA: TGTGCCAGCAGACCACCCGGGACCCGGGGTTCCTACGAGCAGTACTTC.

The chain recombines TRBV4-2 with TRBJ1-5, with TRBD1 as a possible D gene (5 bases). V lost 0 bases and J 5 bases, leaving 8 bases between the germline ends. The CDR3 totals 14 residues. Germline V gene lookup returns CDR1 LGHNA and CDR2 YNFKEQ. The CDR3, as DNA: TGTGCCAGCAGCCAAGACAGGGAGGATCAGCCCCAGCATTTT. Amino acid sequence: CASSQDREDQPQHF.

This rearrangement joins TRBV30 to TRBJ1-2; D is possibly TRBD1 (6 bases). V was clipped by 3 bases and J by 8 bases, with 25 bases between them. Germline V CDR1 and CDR2: GTSNPN, SVGIG (reference sequence). The CDR3 sequence is 16 residues long. CDR3 coding DNA: TGTGCCTGGAGAATGGGTGGAGAACAGGGAACAGGCGGCTACACCTTC. Translation: CAWRMGGEQGTGGYTF.

This clone has just a few counts. The CDR3 loop is CASSQDPSLGTGELFF. Here the CDR3 DNA reads TGCGCCAGCAGCCAGGACCCGAGCCTAGGCACCGGGGAGCTGTTTTTT. The chain has TRBV4-1 and TRBJ2-2; D uncertain. There are 16 residues in the CDR3. Germline V CDR1 and CDR2: MGHRA, YSYEKL. Trimming cost V 3 bases and J 4 bases, with 15 bases left between them.

To note about this clone: Other DNA sequences in this sample translate to the same CDR3. The chain has TRBV7-2 and TRBJ2-3; unclear D gene. Germline V CDR1 and CDR2: SGHTA, FQGNSA. CDR3 length: 15 residues. Trimming removed 0 bases from V and 0 bases from J, with 7 bases in between. The CDR3 reads CASSLAGRSTDTQYF. In DNA, the CDR3 is TGTGCCAGCAGCTTAGCTGGACGCAGCACAGATACGCAGTATTTT.